This is a list of T cell receptor beta chains from one sample in a study of T cell responses to AZD1222 COVID-19 vaccine. Produced via immunoSEQ multiplex PCR; TCRdb's table is partial and in-frame only. Among fewer than 150,000 clones listed, approximately 89% were seen once. The source material was peripheral blood, sampled on day 0 of AZD1222 vaccination. All receptors come from an adult in good health. Each CDR3 is given with its conserved first and last residue. A D gene is named only where the DNA matches it firmly.

.,TRBJ1-5,TRBV15,CATSGQGRQPQHF
TRBD1,TRBJ2-7,TRBV6-2/TRBV6-3,CASSRPGQGYEQYF
TRBD1,TRBJ1-1,TRBV7-2,CASSSRDSTEAFF
.,TRBJ2-6,TRBV10-3,CAISPGVTGANVLTF
TRBD1,TRBJ1-1,TRBV6-5,CATPDRVGTEAFF
.,TRBJ2-2,TRBV9,CASSVGSRELFF
.,TRBJ2-7,TRBV10-3,CAISERPTGTATNEQYF
.,TRBJ1-6,TRBV29-1,CSVADANSPLHF
.,TRBJ2-7,TRBV28,CASSPTWGPLLAKYF
TRBD1,TRBJ1-5,TRBV2,CASSESVVWTGNQPQHF
.,TRBJ1-1,TRBV4-1,CASSRGPNTEAFF
.,TRBJ2-5,TRBV4-1,CASSQVRDRQETQYF
.,TRBJ1-3,TRBV4-3,CASSQGPLNTIYF
.,TRBJ1-1,TRBV18,CASSPRGKASTEAFF
.,TRBJ1-2,TRBV2,CASTVGPGDSGYTF
.,TRBJ1-1,TRBV13,CASSFGFMNTEAFF
.,TRBJ1-2,TRBV6-1,CASSDQGGGFGYTF
TRBD1,TRBJ1-1,TRBV7-2,CASSSDRDSTEAFF
.,TRBJ1-2,TRBV6-5,CASSPDGGGNGYTF
TRBD2,TRBJ2-3,TRBV11-3,CASSPGEGRTDTQYF
.,TRBJ1-1,TRBV6-1,CASIVTGAVRTEAFF
.,TRBJ1-2,TRBV3-1/TRBV3-2,CASSQDGRRGTF
TRBD1,TRBJ1-3,TRBV19,CASRAGQGVGNTIYF
.,TRBJ2-1,TRBV19,CASSLRGVSYNEQFF
.,TRBJ1-4,TRBV27,CASSPDSDGEKLFF
.,TRBJ1-1,TRBV29-1,CSVADNMNTEAFF
TRBD2,TRBJ2-1,TRBV2,CASSEVLAGVNEQFF
.,TRBJ1-6,TRBV2,CAGSLSYNSPLHF
.,TRBJ1-2,TRBV2,CASSDEGPYGYTF
.,TRBJ1-1,TRBV5-1,CASASGTTNMNTEAFF
TRBD2,TRBJ2-3,TRBV3-1/TRBV3-2,CASSRAGGIADTQYF
.,TRBJ1-1,TRBV5-4,CASRSSNTEAFF
.,TRBJ2-7,TRBV5-5,CASSLGAKQTYEQYF
.,TRBJ2-7,TRBV12-3/TRBV12-4,CASSLRSYEQYF
.,TRBJ2-7,TRBV27,CASSLSGGSYEQYF
.,TRBJ1-2,TRBV5-1,CASSHDSEVLSGYTF
TRBD1,TRBJ2-1,TRBV7-9,CASSSPSGGNEQFF
TRBD1,TRBJ2-1,TRBV7-9,CAGSATGAKYNEQFF
.,TRBJ1-3,TRBV19,CASSKPSGTSGNTIYF
.,TRBJ1-5,TRBV6-5,CASRSRDLLGPQHF
.,TRBJ1-1,TRBV6-5,CASRNPSGSTEAFF
.,TRBJ2-7,TRBV7-2,CASSPPASGYEQYF
.,TRBJ1-5,TRBV25-1,CASSEEGGGESQPQHF
TRBD1,TRBJ1-1,TRBV3-1/TRBV3-2,CASSPGTGYAFF
.,TRBJ1-4,TRBV15,CATSRVAREGEKLFF
TRBD1,TRBJ2-3,TRBV5-4,CASSLVGTGTGSDTQYF
.,TRBJ2-2,TRBV7-6,CASSLGTVDNTGELFF
.,TRBJ1-2,TRBV3-1/TRBV3-2,CASSNLQGSAGYTF
.,TRBJ1-2,TRBV9,CASSVVTGSWGYTF
TRBD1,TRBJ2-7,TRBV7-2,CASSPTRQGRGEQYF
.,TRBJ1-1,TRBV28,CASSQQPGATEAFF
.,TRBJ2-6,TRBV6-5,CASRVAGAGANVLTF
.,TRBJ1-1,TRBV7-8,CASSSTPGLRTEAFF
.,TRBJ1-5,TRBV7-6,CASSRYQGSNQPQHF
.,TRBJ2-1,TRBV19,CASTRRAGNNEQFF
TRBD2,TRBJ2-3,TRBV6-5,CASSTPSGGDTQYF
.,TRBJ1-2,TRBV28,CASSTDSPYSNYGYTF
TRBD1,TRBJ1-4,TRBV2,CASTTGTGEKLFF
.,TRBJ2-1,TRBV5-1,CASSLADEQFF